This TCR beta chain was captured in a study of shared clonotypes between healthy human individuals. TCRdb's table, derived via immunoSEQ multiplex PCR, lists solely in-frame clones and lacks some. The data contain some 550,000 clones, approximately 97% of them seen just once; the ten biggest clones take up 0.045% to 0.07%. Germline CDR1 MDHEN, CDR2 SYDVKM. This CDR3 comprises 13 residues. The ends lost 6 bases at V and 3 bases at J; junction bases unmatched: 3. This sequence joins TRBV28 and TRBJ2-7; 9 bases line up with TRBD1. The origin of this receptor is a young woman in good health. Sequencing used naive CD4+ T cells sorted from blood. The sample's subset: CD45RA+ positively selected. This CDR3 reads CASRSTGGYEQYF. CDR3 in DNA: TGTGCCAGCAGATCGACAGGGGGCTACGAGCAGTACTTC.